Listed below are T cell receptor beta chains from one sample, sequenced in a study of cytomegalovirus exposure and HLA in healthy donors. Only in-frame clones appear in the TCRdb table, and some are missing; sequencing was by immunoSEQ multiplex PCR. The sample has some 170,000 clones, roughly nine tenths seen once; the top ten hold around 4.4%. Sequencing was performed on PBMCs. The receptors were sampled from a man aged 18 to 29 in good health and CMV-seropositive. Both conserved end residues are part of each CDR3. Fields, in order: J gene, V gene, clone size, D gene, CDR3 DNA, CDR3 protein. D genes are given only for firm matches. Clone size appears in some rows only: once, few, many, or a class for an expanded clone.

j_call: TRBJ2-7; v_call: TRBV5-1; clone_size: NA; d_call: TRBD1; cdr3_nt: TGCGCCAGCAGCTTGGACAGGGGTTACGAGCAGTACTTC; cdr3_aa: CASSLDRGYEQYF
j_call: TRBJ1-5; v_call: TRBV19; clone_size: NA; d_call: TRBD1; cdr3_nt: TGTGCCAGTAGTAGCCCCCCCGGGACAGGGATGGCTAGGAATCAGCCCCAGCATTTT; cdr3_aa: CASSSPPGTGMARNQPQHF
j_call: TRBJ1-5; v_call: TRBV9; clone_size: NA; d_call: TRBD1; cdr3_nt: TGTGCCAGCAGCGTAGGACCGGGACAGAAATATAGCAATCAGCCCCAGCATTTT; cdr3_aa: CASSVGPGQKYSNQPQHF
j_call: TRBJ2-5; v_call: TRBV5-1; clone_size: NA; d_call: NA; cdr3_nt: TGCGCCAGCAGCTTTGACACCCAAGAGACCCAGTACTTC; cdr3_aa: CASSFDTQETQYF
j_call: TRBJ2-7; v_call: TRBV19; clone_size: NA; d_call: TRBD2; cdr3_nt: TGTGCCAGTAGTATCGGAGCGGGAGGCTACGAGCAGTACTTC; cdr3_aa: CASSIGAGGYEQYF
j_call: TRBJ2-7; v_call: TRBV18; clone_size: NA; d_call: NA; cdr3_nt: TGTGCCAGCTCACTCTATGAGGGCGAGGGAATCCGGTACGAGCAGTACTTC; cdr3_aa: CASSLYEGEGIRYEQYF
j_call: TRBJ1-2; v_call: TRBV29-1; clone_size: NA; d_call: TRBD1; cdr3_nt: TGCAGCGTCGATCGCCCGGGACAGGGGTATGGCTACACCTTC; cdr3_aa: CSVDRPGQGYGYTF
j_call: TRBJ2-1; v_call: TRBV11-3; clone_size: NA; d_call: TRBD2; cdr3_nt: TGTGCCAGCAGCTCGGGTACTAGCGGCCCCTACAATGAGCAGTTCTTC; cdr3_aa: CASSSGTSGPYNEQFF
j_call: TRBJ2-3; v_call: TRBV7-9; clone_size: NA; d_call: NA; cdr3_nt: TGTGCCAGCAGCTTAGATAGCACCAAGCAGTATTTT; cdr3_aa: CASSLDSTKQYF
j_call: TRBJ2-3; v_call: TRBV14; clone_size: once; d_call: TRBD1; cdr3_nt: TGTGCCAGCCGAAGGACAGGGGGCAGCCCAGATACGCAGTATTTT; cdr3_aa: CASRRTGGSPDTQYF
j_call: TRBJ1-2; v_call: TRBV6-1; clone_size: NA; d_call: NA; cdr3_nt: TGTGCCAGCAGTGAAGGGCCCCGAACACATGGCTACACCTTC; cdr3_aa: CASSEGPRTHGYTF
j_call: TRBJ2-7; v_call: TRBV5-1; clone_size: NA; d_call: TRBD2; cdr3_nt: TGCGCCAGCAGCTTGGCCGCTAGCGGGAGCTACGAGCAGTACTTC; cdr3_aa: CASSLAASGSYEQYF
j_call: TRBJ2-1; v_call: TRBV29-1; clone_size: once; d_call: NA; cdr3_nt: TGCAGCGTTGAGTTGCCCGGGATCAACAATGAGCAGTTCTTC; cdr3_aa: CSVELPGINNEQFF
j_call: TRBJ2-7; v_call: TRBV9; clone_size: NA; d_call: TRBD2; cdr3_nt: TGTGCCAGCAGCGTAAATGCCGGGGGACTAGCCCTTTACGAGCAGTACTTC; cdr3_aa: CASSVNAGGLALYEQYF
j_call: TRBJ2-2; v_call: TRBV13; clone_size: NA; d_call: TRBD2; cdr3_nt: TGTGCCAGCAGTGTAGCGGGGATACTGAACACCGGGGAGCTGTTTTTT; cdr3_aa: CASSVAGILNTGELFF
j_call: TRBJ1-1; v_call: TRBV18; clone_size: NA; d_call: NA; cdr3_nt: TGTGCCAGCTCAATCAGGAAAGGGGGTGACACTGAAGCTTTCTTT; cdr3_aa: CASSIRKGGDTEAFF
j_call: TRBJ2-2; v_call: TRBV7-6; clone_size: NA; d_call: TRBD1; cdr3_nt: TGTGCCAGCAGCCAAAGGGGGACAGGGGGCCTCGGGAGTACCGGGGAGCTGTTTTTT; cdr3_aa: CASSQRGTGGLGSTGELFF
j_call: TRBJ2-7; v_call: TRBV29-1; clone_size: NA; d_call: NA; cdr3_nt: TGCAGCGTCCAACAGGGAATTACGACCTACGAGCAGTACTTC; cdr3_aa: CSVQQGITTYEQYF
j_call: TRBJ2-7; v_call: TRBV27; clone_size: NA; d_call: NA; cdr3_nt: TGTGCCAGCAGTTGGTCCCGGGAACGCTACGAGCAGTACTTC; cdr3_aa: CASSWSRERYEQYF
j_call: TRBJ1-1; v_call: TRBV5-1; clone_size: NA; d_call: TRBD1; cdr3_nt: TGCGCCAGCAGCACCAGGGGGGACACTGAAGCTTTCTTT; cdr3_aa: CASSTRGDTEAFF
j_call: TRBJ1-2; v_call: TRBV19; clone_size: NA; d_call: NA; cdr3_nt: TGTGCCAGCAGTATCTACAGTGGCTACACCTTC; cdr3_aa: CASSIYSGYTF
j_call: TRBJ2-7; v_call: TRBV6-5; clone_size: NA; d_call: TRBD2; cdr3_nt: TGTGCCAGCAGTTCATTAGCGGGAGGGTACGAGCAGTACTTC; cdr3_aa: CASSSLAGGYEQYF